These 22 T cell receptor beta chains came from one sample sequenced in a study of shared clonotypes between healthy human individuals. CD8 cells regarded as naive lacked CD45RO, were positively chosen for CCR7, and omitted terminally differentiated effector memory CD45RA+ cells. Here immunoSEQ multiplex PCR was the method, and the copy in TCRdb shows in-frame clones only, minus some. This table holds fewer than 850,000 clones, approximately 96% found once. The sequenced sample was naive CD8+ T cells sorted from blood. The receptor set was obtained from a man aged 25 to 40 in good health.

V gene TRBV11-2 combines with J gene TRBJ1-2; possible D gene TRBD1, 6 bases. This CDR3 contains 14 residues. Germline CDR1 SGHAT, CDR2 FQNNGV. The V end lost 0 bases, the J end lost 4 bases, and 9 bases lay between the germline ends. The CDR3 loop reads CASSLDDRTYGYTF. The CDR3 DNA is TGTGCCAGCAGCTTAGATGACAGGACCTATGGCTACACCTTC.

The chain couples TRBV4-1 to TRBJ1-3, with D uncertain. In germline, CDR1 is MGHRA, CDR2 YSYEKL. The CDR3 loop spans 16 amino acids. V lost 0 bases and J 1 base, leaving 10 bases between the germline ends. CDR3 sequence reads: CASSQDPSESGNTIYF. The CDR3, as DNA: TGCGCCAGCAGCCAAGATCCGTCCGAGTCTGGAAACACCATATATTTT.

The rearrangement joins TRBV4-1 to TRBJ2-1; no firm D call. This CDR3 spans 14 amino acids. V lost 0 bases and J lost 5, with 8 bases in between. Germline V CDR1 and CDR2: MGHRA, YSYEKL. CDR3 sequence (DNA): TGCGCCAGCAGCCAAGAGGCCTTTCACAATGAGCAGTTCTTC. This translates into CASSQEAFHNEQFF.

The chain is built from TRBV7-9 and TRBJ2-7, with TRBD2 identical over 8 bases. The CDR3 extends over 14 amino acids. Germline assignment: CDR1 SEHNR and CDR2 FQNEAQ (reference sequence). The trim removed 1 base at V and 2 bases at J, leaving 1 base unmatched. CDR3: CASSLGTSTYEQYF. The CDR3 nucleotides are TGTGCCAGCAGCTTAGGGACTAGCACCTACGAGCAGTACTTC.

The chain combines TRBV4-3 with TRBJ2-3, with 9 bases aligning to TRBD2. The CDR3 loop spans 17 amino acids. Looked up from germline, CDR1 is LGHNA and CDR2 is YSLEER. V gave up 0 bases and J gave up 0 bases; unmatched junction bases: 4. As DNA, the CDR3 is TGCGCCAGCAGCCAAGATATCAGCGGGAGGAGCACAGATACGCAGTATTTT. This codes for CASSQDISGRSTDTQYF.

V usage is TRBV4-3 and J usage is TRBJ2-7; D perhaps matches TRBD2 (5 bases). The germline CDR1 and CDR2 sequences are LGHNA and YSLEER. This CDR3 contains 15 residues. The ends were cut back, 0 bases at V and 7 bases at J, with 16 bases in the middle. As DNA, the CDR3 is TGCGCCAGCAGCCAAGATCGTCAGGAGGTGATTGAGCAGTACTTC. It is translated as CASSQDRQEVIEQYF.

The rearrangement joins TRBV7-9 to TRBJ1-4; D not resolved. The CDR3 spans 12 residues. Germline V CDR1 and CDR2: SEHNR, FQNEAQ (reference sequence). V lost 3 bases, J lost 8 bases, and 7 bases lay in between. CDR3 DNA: TGTGCCAGCAGCTTTCTGGCGGAAAAACTGTTTTTT. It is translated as CASSFLAEKLFF.

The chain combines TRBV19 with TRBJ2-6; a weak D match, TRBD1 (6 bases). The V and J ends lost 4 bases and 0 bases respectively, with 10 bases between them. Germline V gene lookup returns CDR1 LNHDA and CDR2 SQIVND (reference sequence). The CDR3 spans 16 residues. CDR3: CASSRDTNSGANVLTF. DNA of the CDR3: TGTGCCAGTAGTAGGGACACAAACTCTGGGGCCAACGTCCTGACTTTC. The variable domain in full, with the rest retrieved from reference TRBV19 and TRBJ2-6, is DGGITQSPKYLFRKEGQNVTLSCEQNLNHDAMYWYRQDPGQGLRLIYYSQIVNDFQKGDIAEGYSVSREKKESFPLTVTSAQKNPTAFYLCASSRDTNSGANVLTFGAGSRLTVL.

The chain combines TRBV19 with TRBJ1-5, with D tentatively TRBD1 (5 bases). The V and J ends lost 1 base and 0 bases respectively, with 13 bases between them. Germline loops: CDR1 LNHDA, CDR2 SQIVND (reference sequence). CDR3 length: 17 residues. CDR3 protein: CASSIGQGTYSNQPQHF. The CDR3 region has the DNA TGTGCCAGTAGTATAGGGCAGGGAACCTATAGCAATCAGCCCCAGCATTTT. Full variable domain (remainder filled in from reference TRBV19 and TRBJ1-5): DGGITQSPKYLFRKEGQNVTLSCEQNLNHDAMYWYRQDPGQGLRLIYYSQIVNDFQKGDIAEGYSVSREKKESFPLTVTSAQKNPTAFYLCASSIGQGTYSNQPQHFGDGTRLSIL.

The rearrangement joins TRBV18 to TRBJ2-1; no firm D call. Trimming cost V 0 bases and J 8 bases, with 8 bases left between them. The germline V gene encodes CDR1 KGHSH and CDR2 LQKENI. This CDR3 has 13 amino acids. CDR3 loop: CASSPPGWDEQFF. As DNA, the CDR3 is TGTGCCAGCTCACCACCGGGTTGGGATGAGCAGTTCTTC.

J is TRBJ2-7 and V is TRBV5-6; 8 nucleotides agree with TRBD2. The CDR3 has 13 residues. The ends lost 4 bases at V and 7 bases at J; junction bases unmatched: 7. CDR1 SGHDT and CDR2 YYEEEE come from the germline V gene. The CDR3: CASSPGTRGEQYF. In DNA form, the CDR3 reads TGTGCCAGCAGCCCCGGGACTAGGGGAGAGCAGTACTTC.

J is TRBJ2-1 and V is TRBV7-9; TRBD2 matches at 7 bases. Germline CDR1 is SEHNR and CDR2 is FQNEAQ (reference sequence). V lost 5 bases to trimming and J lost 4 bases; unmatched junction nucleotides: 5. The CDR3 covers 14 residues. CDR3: CASSMRDYYNEQFF. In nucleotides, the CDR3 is TGTGCCAGCAGCATGCGGGACTATTACAATGAGCAGTTCTTC.

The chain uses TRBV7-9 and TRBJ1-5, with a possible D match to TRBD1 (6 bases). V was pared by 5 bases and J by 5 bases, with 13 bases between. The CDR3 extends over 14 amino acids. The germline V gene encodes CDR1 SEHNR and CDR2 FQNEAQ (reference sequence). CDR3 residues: CASSPAGEDQPQHF. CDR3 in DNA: TGTGCCAGCAGCCCCGCAGGGGAAGATCAGCCCCAGCATTTT.

CDR3: CASSYRATSGTEQFF. The CDR3 DNA reads TGTGCCAGCAGCTATAGAGCGACTAGCGGGACTGAGCAGTTCTTC. The rearrangement joins TRBV13 to TRBJ2-1, with 11 nucleotides matching TRBD2. Germline V gives CDR1 PRHDT, CDR2 FYEKMQ (reference sequence). V shed 4 bases, J shed 9 bases, and the junction held 8 bases outside the gene matches. The CDR3 sequence is 15 residues long.

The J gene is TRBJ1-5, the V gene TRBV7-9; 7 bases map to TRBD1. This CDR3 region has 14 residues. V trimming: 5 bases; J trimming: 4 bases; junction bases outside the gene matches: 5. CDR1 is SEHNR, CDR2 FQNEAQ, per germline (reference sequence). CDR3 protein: CASSVQGRNQPQHF. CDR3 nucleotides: TGTGCCAGCAGCGTACAGGGGCGGAATCAGCCCCAGCATTTT.

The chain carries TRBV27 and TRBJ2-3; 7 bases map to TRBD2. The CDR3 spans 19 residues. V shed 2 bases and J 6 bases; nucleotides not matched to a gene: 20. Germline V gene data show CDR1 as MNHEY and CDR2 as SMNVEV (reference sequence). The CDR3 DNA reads TGTGCCAGCAGTTTACTGGATAGGGAGGGCGCTTGGGACCCGGATACGCAGTATTTT. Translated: CASSLLDREGAWDPDTQYF.

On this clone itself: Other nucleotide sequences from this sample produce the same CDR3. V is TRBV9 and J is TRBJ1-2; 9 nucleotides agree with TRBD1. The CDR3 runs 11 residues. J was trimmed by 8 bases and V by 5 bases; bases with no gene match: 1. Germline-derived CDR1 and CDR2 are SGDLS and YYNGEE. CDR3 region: CASRTGGGYTF. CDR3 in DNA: TGTGCCAGCAGAACAGGGGGCGGCTACACCTTC.

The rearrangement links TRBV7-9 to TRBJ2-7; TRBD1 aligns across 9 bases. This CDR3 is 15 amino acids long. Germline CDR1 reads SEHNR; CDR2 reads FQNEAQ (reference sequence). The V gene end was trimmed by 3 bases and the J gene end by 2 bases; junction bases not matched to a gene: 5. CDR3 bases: TGTGCCAGCAGCTTGGGCCGGGACAGGGCCTACGAGCAGTACTTC. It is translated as CASSLGRDRAYEQYF. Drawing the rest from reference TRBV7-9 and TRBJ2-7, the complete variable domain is DTGVSQNPRHKITKRGQNVTFRCDPISEHNRLYWYRQTLGQGPEFLTYFQNEAQLEKSRLLSDRFSAERPKGSFSTLEIQRTEQGDSAMYLCASSLGRDRAYEQYFGPGTRLTVT.

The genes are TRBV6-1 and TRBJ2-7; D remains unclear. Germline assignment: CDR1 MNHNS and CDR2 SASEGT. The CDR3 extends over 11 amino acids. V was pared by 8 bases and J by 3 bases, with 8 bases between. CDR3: CASGSYYEQYF. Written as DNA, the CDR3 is TGTGCCAGCGGGTCTTACTACGAGCAGTACTTC.

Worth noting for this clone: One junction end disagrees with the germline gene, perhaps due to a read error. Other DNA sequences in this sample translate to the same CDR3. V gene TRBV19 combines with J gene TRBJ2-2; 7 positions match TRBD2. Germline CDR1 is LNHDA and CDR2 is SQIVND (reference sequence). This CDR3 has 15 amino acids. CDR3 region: CASSIVAGDAGELFF. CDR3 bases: TGTGCCAGTAGTATAGTTGCGGGAGACGCCGGTGAGCTGTTTTTT.

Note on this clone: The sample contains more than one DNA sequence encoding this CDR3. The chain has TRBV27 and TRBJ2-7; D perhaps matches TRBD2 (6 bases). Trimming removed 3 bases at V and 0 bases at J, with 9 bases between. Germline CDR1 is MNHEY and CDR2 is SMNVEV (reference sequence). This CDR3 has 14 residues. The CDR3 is CASSLGGFSYEQYF. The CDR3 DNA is TGTGCCAGCAGTTTGGGGGGATTCTCCTACGAGCAGTACTTC.

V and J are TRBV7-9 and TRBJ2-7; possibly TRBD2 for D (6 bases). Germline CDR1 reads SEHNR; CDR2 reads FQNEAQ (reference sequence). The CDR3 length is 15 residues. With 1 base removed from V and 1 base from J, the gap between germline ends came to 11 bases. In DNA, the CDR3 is TGTGCCAGCAGCTTAGATCTCGGGAGATCCTACGAGCAGTACTTC. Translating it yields CASSLDLGRSYEQYF.